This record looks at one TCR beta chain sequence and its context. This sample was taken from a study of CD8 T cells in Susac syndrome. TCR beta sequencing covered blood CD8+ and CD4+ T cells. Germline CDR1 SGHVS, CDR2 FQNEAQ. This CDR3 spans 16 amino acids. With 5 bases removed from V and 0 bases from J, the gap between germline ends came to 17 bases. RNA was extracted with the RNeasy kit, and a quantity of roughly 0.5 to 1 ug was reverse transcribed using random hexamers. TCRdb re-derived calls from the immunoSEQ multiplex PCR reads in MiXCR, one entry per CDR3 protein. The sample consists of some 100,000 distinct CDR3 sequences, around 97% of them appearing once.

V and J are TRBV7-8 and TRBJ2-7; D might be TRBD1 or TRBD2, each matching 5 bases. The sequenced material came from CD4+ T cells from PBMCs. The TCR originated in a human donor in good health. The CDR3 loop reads CASSAPGPKSSYEQYF. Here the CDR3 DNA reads TGTGCCAGCAGCGCACCGGGACCCAAGAGCTCCTACGAGCAGTACTTC.